This T cell receptor beta chain was sequenced in a study of CD8 T cells in ankylosing spondylitis. Each TCR beta library was made by quantitative 5'-RACE that incorporated molecular barcodes. TCRdb ran MiXCR on the 5' RACE reads and lists one entry per CDR3 protein. The sample yields roughly 700,000 distinct CDR3 sequences, around 20% seen once. Study-level points and caveats: Ankylosing spondylitis blood seemed to carry a telltale TCR beta motif made of several highly homologous variants. Disease-linked clones, CD8+, were relatively rare in peripheral blood. Earlier authors reported some of these motif variants in reactive arthritis synovial fluid and blood.

The V gene's germline CDR1 is MNHEY and CDR2 SMNVEV (reference sequence). V was cut by 6 bases and J by 0 bases, with 12 bases left in between. The CDR3 has 15 amino acids. Concerning this clonotype: The antigen remains unidentified.

The material sequenced was blood, either unsorted or a sorted T cell fraction (not recorded which). The chain combines TRBV27 with TRBJ2-4; D is undetermined. The TCR sequence derives from a male donor with ankylosing spondylitis. The CDR3 sequence: CASSSSRLAKNIQYF. In nucleotides, the CDR3 is TGTGCCAGCAGCTCCTCGCGCCTAGCCAAAAACATTCAGTACTTC.